This T cell receptor (beta chain) stems from a study of cytomegalovirus exposure and HLA in healthy donors. With 60 Vbeta and 13 Jbeta primers, the PCR was carried out. Assay: immunoSEQ multiplex PCR; the TCRdb copy retains only in-frame clones and omits some. The sample lists roughly 220,000 clones, about 70% seen once, with approximately 1.7% in the top ten. Findings and limits, study-wide: Most TCR sequences were seen very rarely across donors, but some public TCRs occurred in many.

About this clone itself: Its specificity is unknown.

Source material: PBMCs. The TCR was taken from a woman aged 30 to 39 in good health and CMV-seronegative.

The CDR3 loop is CASSSVGRDQPQHF. The DNA of the CDR3 is TGTGCCAGTAGTAGCGTGGGTCGGGATCAGCCCCAGCATTTT. The rearrangement links TRBV19 to TRBJ1-5; D is uncertain. The CDR3 has 14 residues. Trimming took off 4 bases at V and 5 bases at J, with 12 bases between the two ends. In germline, CDR1 is LNHDA, CDR2 SQIVND (reference sequence).